The following is a T cell receptor beta chain sequence with its context. Its matching antigen is unknown. Generated by immunoSEQ multiplex PCR, the TCRdb table keeps only in-frame clones and is missing some. The data show some 110,000 clones, roughly 80% seen once. This sample was taken from a study of radiotherapy plus CTLA-4 blockade in lung cancer. Study summary: Overall, around 19% of patients showed an objective response, while 25% to 40% attained disease control. Study results and limitations: TCR clones of tumor origin grew in blood after radiotherapy plus ipilimumab.

The CDR3 is 9 amino acids. CDR1 and CDR2 (germline): MDHEN, SYDVKM. V lost 8 bases and J lost 3, with 2 bases in between. Treatment of patients with chemo-refractory metastatic non-small-cell lung cancer consisted of focal radiation plus CTLA-4 blockade with ipilimumab. V usage is TRBV28 and J usage is TRBJ2-7; D unclear. The sequencing here drew on peripheral blood, taken from a patient treated with radiotherapy plus ipilimumab. The clonotype was recovered from a human donor with non-small cell lung cancer that progressed on radiotherapy plus ipilimumab. Some clones in this sample may be carry-over from other donors' samples. The CDR3 region has the DNA TGTGCCAGCGGCTACGAGCAGTACTTC. It encodes CASGYEQYF.